This T cell receptor (beta chain) comes out of a study of regulatory T cells in long-lasting Graves disease (TCRdb year 2021). At the level of the whole study: Persistent Graves' disease meant more than 5 years of antithyroid drug treatment with TSH receptor autoantibodies that stayed positive. Persistent Graves' disease patients were compared with newly diagnosed Graves' disease patients by peripheral blood TCR sequencing and RNA sequencing. The study was conducted in China and was registered as a clinical trial. A total of some 33 samples were covered by TCR sequencing, comprising roughly 13 persistent and some 20 newly diagnosed Graves' disease patients. Persistent Graves' disease patients in the clinical cohort had taken antithyroid drugs for approximately 10 years on average. Overall results and qualifications from the work: Sequencing and analysis were limited to the TCR beta chain. The study examined only peripheral blood because the primary lesion, thyroid tissue, could not be accessed. Lower TCR Shannon entropy and fewer highly expanded clones were observed in persistent Graves' disease patients than in newly diagnosed patients, which suggested clonal expansion. More public clonotypes were shared among persistent patients (roughly 2,700) than among newly diagnosed patients (approximately 1,000). The authors noted that the small sample size was a limitation that may lower accuracy. TRBV28, TRBJ1-2 and TRBJ2-5 were preferentially used in persistent disease, while TRBV20-1 and TRBJ2-1 were favored in newly diagnosed disease.

This sample's time point label indicates: persistent/refractory GD, antithyroid drugs over 5 years with positive TRAb. For both TCR sequencing and RNA sequencing, RNA was extracted from PBMCs in TRIzol. The diagnosis of Graves' disease followed American Thyroid Association guidelines. Patients for the study were recruited at an endocrinology department in Xi'an, China. Each patient gave approximately 8.8 milliliters of peripheral blood, collected in an EDTA anticoagulant tube. Ficoll Paque Plus density gradient separation was used to isolate PBMCs, and no further T cell sorting was done. An Agilent 2100 Bioanalyzer and agarose gel were used to check RNA quality, while a NanoDrop 2000 measured RNA concentration. Including the terminal cysteine and phenylalanine, the CDR3 comprises 14 residues. Only CDR3 DNA remains: 42 bases, in frame from the first base. Per the germline V gene, MNHEY is the CDR1 and SVGAGI is the CDR2. V is reduced by 2 bases and J by 0 bases, leaving a spacing of 7 bases between them.

This clonotype was detected ten times or more. The specificity of this receptor is unknown. Per-nucleotide qualities are absent, and no much larger clonotype sits a single base away. The library was produced with multiplex PCR. Sequencing was carried out with an Illumina HiSeq 4000. iRepertoire HTBI primers and Arm-PCR amplification of CDR3 regions were used to construct TCR beta libraries. Before sequencing, the PCR products went through gel purification. On the study's bioinformatics: Across samples, 60 to 80 TRBV and over 11 TRBJ segments were identified and used for gene usage analysis of CDR3 amino acid clonotypes. Filtered high-quality paired reads were merged into contigs using COPE and FqMerger. BLAST was used to align contigs to IMGT TRBV, TRBD and TRBJ reference genes, and CDR3 was defined according to IMGT. Highly expanded clones were defined as clonotypes with a frequency above 0.1%. Shannon entropy was used to measure repertoire diversity, and the Gini coefficient was used to measure V-J evenness. A clonotype was considered public if more than one individual shared it. Starting from the raw public reads, TCRdb applied fastp trimming at Q25, assembled clones with MiXCR and retained in-frame beta chains. Each entry merges the rows of one CDR3 protein and shows their most common DNA and genes. The V and J calls come from TCRdb's annotation, not from the publication. Across this sample there are around 430,000 distinct CDR3 sequences, with approximately 22% seen only once. Of the sample, around 13% is held by the ten largest clones.

The chain links TRBV6-5 with TRBJ1-1, with an unclear D gene assignment. The specimen was peripheral blood mononuclear cells (PBMCs), collected when the disease was refractory, from a patient treated with antithyroid drugs. This sequence originates from a female donor with Graves disease. The bases read TGTGCCAGCAGTTACAACAACTTGAACACTGAAGCTTTCTTT. Protein translation: CASSYNNLNTEAFF.